What follows are 11 T cell receptor beta chains derived from one specimen sequenced in a study of vaccination and CD4 T cells after COVID-19. The antigens for these receptors are not known. Sequence data for DNA of cultured CD4+ T cells were generated by the Oncomine TCR Beta short-read assay. MiXCR, run by TCRdb on the PCR reads, gives a single entry per CDR3 protein. The repertoire includes about 5,900 distinct CDR3 sequences, roughly 34% of them detected once, and approximately 28% sits in the top ten. Stated treatment: roughly 10-day PBMC culture with coronavirus spike peptide pools or control peptides (ViraFEST assay). Prior to the COVID-19 pandemic (2011-2018), the unexposed donor's CD4+ T cells were collected. The material sequenced was CD4+ T cells from blood, cultured in vitro. These TCRs come from a human donor in good health.

The chain recombines TRBV27 with TRBJ2-7; 12 nucleotides line up with TRBD1. Germline V gene lookup returns CDR1 MNHEY and CDR2 SMNVEV (reference sequence). Unmatched junction bases numbered 14, after V lost 6 bases and J lost 2 bases. CDR3 length: 18 amino acids. The CDR3 nucleotides read TGTGCCAGCAGCCCAATCCGGGACAGGGGGCACCTTCCCTACGAGCAGTACTTC. It translates to CASSPIRDRGHLPYEQYF.

The chain carries TRBV11-2 and TRBJ1-1; D not certain. The CDR3 contains 12 residues. CDR1 is SGHAT, CDR2 FQNNGV, per germline. The V end was cut by 5 bases, the J end by 7 bases, with 11 bases between. In DNA, the CDR3 is TGTGCCAGCAGCCGGAGCGACGGTGAAGCTTTCTTT. This gives the protein CASSRSDGEAFF.

This clonotype was seen a handful of times. The chain links TRBV10-3 to TRBJ2-3; 8 bases agree with TRBD1. Germline loops: CDR1 ENHRY, CDR2 SYGVKD. This CDR3 spans 12 amino acids. J gave up 6 bases and V 6 bases, and 2 bases lay outside the gene matches. The CDR3 nucleotides read TGTGCCATCAGGGGACAGGTGGATACGCAGTATTTT. Translated: CAIRGQVDTQYF.

This chain uses TRBV24-1 with TRBJ1-2; D unclear. Between the trimmed V and J ends, which lost 4 bases and 8 bases, there was a span of 10 bases. The CDR3 contains 12 residues. Germline V gene lookup returns CDR1 KGHDR and CDR2 SFDVKD. This CDR3 reads CATSEPDPGYTF. In DNA form, the CDR3 reads TGTGCCACCAGTGAGCCGGACCCAGGCTACACCTTC.

The CDR3 protein is CASSFWGTGGYEAFF. In DNA form, the CDR3 reads TGTGCCAGCAGCTTTTGGGGGACAGGGGGCTATGAAGCTTTCTTT. The chain couples TRBV5-4 to TRBJ1-1; 12 nucleotides agree with TRBD1. This CDR3 has 15 amino acids. Germline trimming cut 2 bases from V and 7 bases from J; bases unmatched to any gene: 6. Germline-derived CDR1 and CDR2 are SGHNT and YYREEE (reference sequence). Based on the CDR3 plus reference TRBV5-4 and TRBJ1-1, the full variable domain is ETGVTQSPTHLIKTRGQQVTLRCSSQSGHNTVSWYQQALGQGPQFIFQYYREEENGRGNFPPRFSGLQFPNYSSELNVNALELDDSALYLCASSFWGTGGYEAFFGQGTRLTVV.

This chain uses TRBV19 with TRBJ1-5, with D possibly being TRBD1 (6 bases). This CDR3 is 12 amino acids long. Germline V lookup: CDR1 LNHDA, CDR2 SQIVND (reference sequence). Trimming took off 7 bases at V and 6 bases at J, with 10 bases between the two ends. CDR3 sequence reads: CASTTGPQPQHF. CDR3 DNA sequence: TGTGCCAGTACAACAGGGCCTCAGCCCCAGCATTTT.

This clonotype occurred a few times. V gene TRBV7-9 combines with J gene TRBJ1-2; D is uncertain. Germline V gene sequence: CDR1 SEHNR, CDR2 FQNEAQ (reference sequence). The length of the CDR3 is 13 residues. V was cut by 0 bases and J by 7 bases, with 9 bases left in between. CDR3 sequence: CASSLAQSGGYTF. CDR3 sequence (DNA): TGTGCCAGCAGCTTAGCCCAGTCCGGTGGCTACACCTTC.

CDR3 amino acids: CAWSVNAGLYGYTF. Here the CDR3 DNA reads TGTGCCTGGAGTGTAAACGCAGGGCTCTATGGCTACACCTTC. The J gene is TRBJ1-2, the V gene TRBV30, with D perhaps matching TRBD1 (5 bases). Germline assignment: CDR1 GTSNPN and CDR2 SVGIG (reference sequence). Trimming removed 0 bases from V and 4 bases from J, with 12 bases in between. CDR3 length: 14 residues.

This chain links TRBV27 with TRBJ2-1; 12 bases agree with TRBD2. The CDR3 runs 15 residues. Germline V CDR1 and CDR2: MNHEY, SMNVEV (reference sequence). V dropped 5 bases and J dropped 2; count of bases not matched to a gene: 1. The CDR3 sequence: CASSRTSGAYNEQFF. The CDR3 DNA sequence: TGTGCCAGCAGTCGGACTAGCGGGGCCTACAATGAGCAGTTCTTC.

This clonotype was picked up a small number of times. The V gene is TRBV20-1, the J gene TRBJ1-3; unclear D gene. This CDR3 has 14 residues. Germline V gene sequence: CDR1 DFQATT, CDR2 SNEGSKA (reference sequence). The V and J ends lost 6 bases and 0 bases respectively, with 12 bases between them. CDR3 in DNA: TGCAGTGCCTTGGCGGGTGGCTCTGGAAACACCATATATTTT. Translation: CSALAGGSGNTIYF.

This clonotype turned up a few times. The J gene is TRBJ1-2, the V gene TRBV2, with D unresolved. Germline CDR1 SNHLY, CDR2 FYNNEI. This CDR3 region has 13 residues. Trimming shortened V by 4 bases and J by 4 bases, and 10 bases separated the two germline ends. CDR3 nucleotides: TGTGCCAGCAGTGTGATAGTTTCCTATGGCTACACCTTC. This encodes CASSVIVSYGYTF.